Below are 15 T cell receptor beta chains sequenced from a single sample in a study of long-term antiretroviral therapy in people with HIV. Running of the v3.0 immunoSEQ assay took place at survey level. Here immunoSEQ multiplex PCR was the method, and the copy in TCRdb shows in-frame clones only, minus some. The sample lists about 21,000 clones, around 84% seen once, with almost 3.5% in the top ten. The sequencing here drew on unsorted PBMCs, taken 1.9 years after starting antiretroviral therapy. The receptors were sampled from a woman between 50 and 59 years old with HIV.

The rearrangement links TRBV28 to TRBJ1-4; D gene unclear. CDR3 length: 16 amino acids. CDR1 and CDR2 from the germline V gene are MDHEN and SYDVKM. The V end was cut by 6 bases, the J end by 0 bases, with 14 bases between. The CDR3 sequence: CASSSPTAATNEKLFF. DNA for the CDR3: TGTGCCAGCAGCTCACCCACGGCTGCAACTAATGAAAAACTGTTTTTT. The full variable domain, rest sourced from reference TRBV28 and TRBJ1-4, is DVKVTQSSRYLVKRTGEKVFLECVQDMDHENMFWYRQDPGLGLRLIYFSYDVKMKEKGDIPEGYSVSREKKERFSLILESASTNQTSMYLCASSSPTAATNEKLFFGSGTQLSVL.

This clone was counted between two and nine times. The sample has other DNA sequences that encode this CDR3 too. The chain carries TRBV5-4 and TRBJ1-1; D is unclear. This CDR3 region has 13 residues. From germline, CDR1 is SGHNT and CDR2 YYREEE (reference sequence). Trimming took 1 base from V and 7 from J, leaving 11 bases between them. The CDR3 reads CASSLSGRGEAFF. CDR3 sequence (DNA): TGTGCCAGCAGCTTGAGCGGGAGAGGTGAAGCTTTCTTT.

The chain recombines TRBV5-1 with TRBJ1-2, with D perhaps matching TRBD1 (5 bases). The germline V and J ends were trimmed by 0 bases and 2 bases, with 20 bases remaining between them. CDR1 is SGHRS, CDR2 YFSETQ, per germline. There are 18 residues in the CDR3. The CDR3 bases are TGCGCCAGCAGCTTGGGTCCCGCAGGGCCCACACCCAACTATGGCTACACCTTC. Protein: CASSLGPAGPTPNYGYTF.

This clone has more than one count but fewer than ten. The chain carries TRBV27 and TRBJ1-6; TRBD1 is a possible D gene (5 bases). Trimming pared 6 bases from V and 7 bases from J, leaving 7 bases between. This CDR3 is 12 amino acids long. Germline CDR1 and CDR2: MNHEY and SMNVEV (reference sequence). CDR3 bases: TGTGCCAGCAGGTCAGGGAATTCACCCCTCCACTTT. This codes for CASRSGNSPLHF.

As concerns this clone: The identical CDR3 is also encoded by other nucleotide sequences in the sample. The chain links TRBV5-1 to TRBJ1-4; unclear D gene. The CDR3 loop spans 15 amino acids. From germline, CDR1 is SGHRS and CDR2 YFSETQ. V lost 4 bases and J 7 bases, leaving 17 bases between the germline ends. CDR3 loop: CASSLLRTEGEKLFF. The CDR3 DNA sequence: TGCGCCAGCAGCCTGCTTAGGACCGAAGGTGAAAAACTGTTTTTT.

This clone has a single count. The chain uses TRBV10-3 and TRBJ2-7, with D possibly being TRBD2 (5 bases). Per germline, CDR1 ENHRY and CDR2 SYGVKD. V was trimmed by 2 bases and J by 5 bases, leaving 13 bases between them. CDR3 length equals 14 residues. The CDR3 reads CAISEEGGLHEQYF. The CDR3 region has the DNA TGTGCCATCAGTGAGGAAGGCGGGCTCCACGAGCAGTACTTC.

This clone was counted a single time. J is TRBJ2-4 and V is TRBV27; unclear D gene. V lost 4 bases and J 0 bases, leaving 19 bases between the germline ends. From germline, CDR1 is MNHEY and CDR2 SMNVEV (reference sequence). The CDR3 contains 18 residues. The CDR3 coding sequence is TGTGCCAGCAGTTCTCCCTCCGGAGTCCCTTTAGCCAAAAACATTCAGTACTTC. It is translated as CASSSPSGVPLAKNIQYF.

This chain links TRBV10-3 with TRBJ1-4; 7 bases map to TRBD1. V lost 0 bases, J lost 7 bases, and 5 bases stayed unmatched. Germline CDR1 is ENHRY and CDR2 is SYGVKD. CDR3 size: 15 residues. The CDR3 region is CAISESGTVAEKLFF. The CDR3 region has the DNA TGTGCCATCAGTGAGTCGGGGACAGTAGCTGAAAAACTGTTTTTT.

The chain uses TRBV6-1 and TRBJ1-3, with TRBD1 as a possible D gene (5 bases). Germline V gene data show CDR1 as MNHNS and CDR2 as SASEGT. The CDR3 loop spans 16 amino acids. With 3 bases removed from V and 4 bases from J, the gap between germline ends came to 16 bases. CDR3 sequence reads: CASSEAGTLSGNTIYF. CDR3 in DNA: TGTGCCAGCAGTGAGGCCGGGACCCTTTCCGGAAACACCATATATTTT.

The CDR3 spells CASNINNKDTIYF. In DNA, the CDR3 is TGTGCCAGCAACATCAATAACAAGGACACCATATATTTT. J is TRBJ1-3 and V is TRBV7-2; no clear D. The V end was cut by 7 bases, the J end by 8 bases, with 15 bases between. This CDR3 contains 13 residues. From germline, CDR1 is SGHTA and CDR2 FQGNSA. Full variable domain (outside the CDR3, taken from reference TRBV7-2 and TRBJ1-3): GAGVSQSPSNKVTEKGKDVELRCDPISGHTALYWYRQSLGQGLEFLIYFQGNSAPDKSGLPSDRFSAERTGGSVSTLTIQRTQQEDSAVYLCASNINNKDTIYFGEGSWLTVV.

The chain is built from TRBV18 and TRBJ1-2; TRBD1 agrees at 7 bases. The CDR3 extends over 16 amino acids. Trimming cost V 3 bases and J 7 bases; bases outside gene matches: 14. Germline values: CDR1 KGHSH, CDR2 LQKENI. CDR3 nucleotide sequence: TGTGCCAGCTCACCCTTACTGAGACAGGGATCGGTTGGCTACACCTTC. As protein: CASSPLLRQGSVGYTF.

The chain uses TRBV9 and TRBJ1-5; unclear D gene. CDR1 is SGDLS and CDR2 is YYNGEE in the germline V gene. The CDR3 is 14 residues long. Deletions cut 0 bases from V and 4 bases from J, with 8 bases between. The CDR3 DNA sequence: TGTGCCAGCAGCGTAGAAGCTGCAAATCAGCCCCAGCATTTT. This sequence encodes CASSVEAANQPQHF. The variable domain in full, with the rest retrieved from reference TRBV9 and TRBJ1-5, is DSGVTQTPKHLITATGQRVTLRCSPRSGDLSVYWYQQSLDQGLQFLIQYYNGEERAKGNILERFSAQQFPDLHSELNLSSLELGDSALYFCASSVEAANQPQHFGDGTRLSIL.

The genes are TRBV6-1 and TRBJ2-3; TRBD1 agrees at 9 bases. The V gene end was trimmed by 6 bases and the J gene end by 5 bases; junction bases not matched to a gene: 9. CDR1 and CDR2 (germline): MNHNS, SASEGT. CDR3 length equals 15 residues. The CDR3 bases are TGTGCCAGCAGACTAGGACAGGGGATTGTAGATACGCAGTATTTT. This gives the protein CASRLGQGIVDTQYF.

The chain couples TRBV10-3 to TRBJ1-2; D gene ambiguous. With 7 bases removed from V and 6 bases from J, the gap between germline ends came to 21 bases. Per the germline V gene, CDR1 is ENHRY and CDR2 is SYGVKD. This CDR3 comprises 15 residues. The CDR3 DNA reads TGTGCCATCAAACGAAAAGACGGAGGACGGGATGGCTACACCTTC. Amino acid sequence: CAIKRKDGGRDGYTF.

V usage is TRBV9 and J usage is TRBJ2-3; perhaps D is TRBD1 or TRBD2 (5 bases each). V lost 4 bases and J 0 bases, leaving 15 bases between the germline ends. This CDR3 spans 16 amino acids. CDR1 and CDR2 from the germline V gene are SGDLS and YYNGEE. The CDR3 coding sequence is TGTGCCAGCAGCTCGAGAGAGGGGTCTAGCACAGATACGCAGTATTTT. Protein sequence: CASSSREGSSTDTQYF.